The clone carrying this T cell receptor (beta chain) has at least ten counts. The antigen remains undetermined. TCRdb ran MiXCR on the RT-PCR reads and lists one entry per CDR3 protein. There are approximately 490,000 distinct CDR3 sequences in the sample; 6% to 9% occur only once, and roughly 14% lies in the top ten. This sample was taken from a study of response to subunit inactivated influenza vaccine. The CDR3 has 14 residues. V shed 0 bases and J shed 0 bases, with 8 bases lying between them. The V gene's germline CDR1 is GTSNPN and CDR2 SVGIG (reference sequence). Study-wide results and caveats: Few new T cells, the authors suggested, are recruited by each seasonal influenza vaccination.

The receptor was isolated from a man between 50 and 75 years old who received an inactivated influenza vaccine. V is TRBV30 and J is TRBJ1-1, with D uncertain. Sequenced here: PBMCs from blood, sampled 23 months after vaccination. Written as DNA, the CDR3 is TGTGCCTGGAGTGTTGGGATTATGAACACTGAAGCTTTCTTT. Its translation: CAWSVGIMNTEAFF.